This TCR beta chain derives from a study of cytomegalovirus exposure and HLA in healthy donors. Using immunoSEQ multiplex PCR, the repertoire was profiled, and TCRdb retains in-frame clones only, with some absent. The sample gives 130,000 to 150,000 clones, approximately 93% of which show up once; under 0.8% is in the top ten. This CDR3 is 12 amino acids long. The V gene's germline CDR1 is MNHNS and CDR2 SASEGT. The V and J ends lost 2 bases and 13 bases respectively, with 12 bases between them. Material: PBMCs. The receptor's source is a young man in good health and CMV-seronegative. The chain uses TRBV6-1 and TRBJ1-5, with D perhaps matching TRBD1 (5 bases). CDR3: CASSETRGGQHF. In nucleotides, the CDR3 is TGTGCCAGCAGTGAAACAAGGGGTGGGCAGCATTTT.